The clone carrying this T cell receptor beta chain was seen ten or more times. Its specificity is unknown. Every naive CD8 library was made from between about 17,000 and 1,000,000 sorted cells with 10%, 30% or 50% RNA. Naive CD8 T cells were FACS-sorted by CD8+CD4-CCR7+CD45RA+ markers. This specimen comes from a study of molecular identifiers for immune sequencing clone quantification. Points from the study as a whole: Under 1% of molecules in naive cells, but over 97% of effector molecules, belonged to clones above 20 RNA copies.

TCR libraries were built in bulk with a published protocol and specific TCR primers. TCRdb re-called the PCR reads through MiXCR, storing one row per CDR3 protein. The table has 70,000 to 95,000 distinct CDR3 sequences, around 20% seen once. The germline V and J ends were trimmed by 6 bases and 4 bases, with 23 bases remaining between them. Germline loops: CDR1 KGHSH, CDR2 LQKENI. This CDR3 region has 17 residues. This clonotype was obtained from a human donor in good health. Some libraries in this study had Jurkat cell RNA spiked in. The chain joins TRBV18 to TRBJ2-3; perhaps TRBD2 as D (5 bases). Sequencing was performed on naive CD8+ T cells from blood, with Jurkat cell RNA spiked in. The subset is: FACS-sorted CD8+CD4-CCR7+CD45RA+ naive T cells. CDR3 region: CASSRKRERLIADTQYF. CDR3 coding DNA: TGTGCCAGCTCCCGAAAGAGGGAGAGACTAATCGCAGATACGCAGTATTTT.